Listed below are T cell receptor beta chains from one sample, sequenced in a study of blood T cell repertoires in COVID-19. Libraries were prepared by immunoSEQ multiplex PCR; TCRdb keeps only in-frame clonotypes and omits some of them. The table records under 150,000 clones, approximately 79% of them present only once. Sample: PBMCs or T cells enriched from blood (not recorded which). All receptors come from a man between 35 and 55 years old with acute COVID-19. Each CDR3 is given with its conserved first and last residue. The D gene is left open where the match is weak. Size is omitted from some rows. Given values are once, few, many or a class for expanded clones.

size,V,J,D,CDR3,DNA
-,TRBV12-5,TRBJ2-5,-,CASGLGAGETQYF,TGTGCTAGTGGTTTAGGGGCCGGGGAGACCCAGTACTTC
-,TRBV3-1/TRBV3-2,TRBJ2-1,TRBD2,CASSQEAGGEVEQFF,TGTGCCAGCAGCCAAGAAGCGGGAGGTGAAGTTGAGCAGTTCTTC
-,TRBV7-4,TRBJ2-7,-,CASSLNIARSYEQYF,TGTGCCAGCAGCTTAAATATAGCGCGCTCCTACGAGCAGTACTTC
-,TRBV14,TRBJ2-1,-,CASSPQVGNEQFF,TGTGCCAGCAGCCCTCAGGTCGGTAATGAGCAGTTCTTC
-,TRBV5-4,TRBJ1-5,-,CASSYQDQPQHF,TGTGCCAGCAGCTATCAGGATCAGCCCCAGCATTTT
-,TRBV6-1,TRBJ2-3,TRBD2,CASSEGLAGGASTDTQYF,TGTGCCAGCAGTGAGGGACTAGCGGGAGGGGCTAGCACAGATACGCAGTATTTT
-,TRBV9,TRBJ2-6,-,CASSVGASLSGANVLTF,TGTGCCAGCAGCGTAGGGGCCAGCCTCTCTGGGGCCAACGTCCTGACTTTC
-,TRBV28,TRBJ1-1,TRBD1,CASQTGGESDTEAFF,TGTGCCAGCCAGACAGGGGGGGAATCGGACACTGAAGCTTTCTTT
once,TRBV28,TRBJ2-1,TRBD2,CASSFSLGRVSGAHNEQFF,TGTGCCAGCAGTTTTTCCCTTGGGAGGGTTAGCGGGGCCCACAATGAGCAGTTCTTC
-,TRBV3-1/TRBV3-2,TRBJ1-1,-,CASSQGSHTEAFF,TGTGCCAGCAGCCAAGGTAGTCACACTGAAGCTTTCTTT
-,TRBV4-1,TRBJ2-2,-,CASSLDTGPSTFTGELFF,TGCGCCAGCAGCCTCGATACTGGGCCGTCGACCTTCACCGGGGAGCTGTTTTTT
-,TRBV6-5,TRBJ1-4,TRBD1,CASSSGQGSNEKLFF,TGTGCCAGCAGTTCCGGACAGGGGTCTAATGAAAAACTGTTTTTT
once,TRBV28,TRBJ1-1,-,CASQGPMNTEAFF,TGTGCCTCCCAGGGCCCCATGAACACTGAAGCTTTCTTT
-,TRBV28,TRBJ1-1,-,CASSSRAVKGTEAFF,TGTGCCAGCAGTTCCAGGGCGGTGAAGGGCACTGAAGCTTTCTTT
few,TRBV3-1/TRBV3-2,TRBJ2-6,TRBD1,CASSQESQGALGANVLTF,TGTGCCAGCAGCCAAGAATCCCAGGGGGCGCTTGGGGCCAACGTCCTGACTTTC
-,TRBV2,TRBJ2-3,TRBD2,CASSRIPTSGRIDTQYF,TGTGCCAGCAGTCGAATACCTACTAGCGGGAGAATAGATACGCAGTATTTT
-,TRBV11-3,TRBJ1-4,-,CASSLWRREDEKLFF,TGTGCCAGCAGCCTCTGGAGGAGGGAGGATGAAAAACTGTTTTTT
-,TRBV3-1/TRBV3-2,TRBJ1-6,-,CASSPSRGTNSPLHF,TGTGCCAGCAGCCCCTCACGGGGGACGAATTCACCCCTCCACTTT
-,TRBV28,TRBJ1-4,-,CATGGFNEKLFF,TGTGCCACCGGGGGGTTTAATGAAAAACTGTTTTTT
once,TRBV20-1,TRBJ2-3,TRBD2,CSASPPGGDSYTDTQYF,TGCAGTGCTAGTCCGCCCGGGGGGGACTCTTACACAGATACGCAGTATTTT
few,TRBV5-1,TRBJ2-4,-,CASRSDRVTDIQYF,TGCGCCAGCAGATCAGACCGGGTTACGGACATTCAGTACTTC
once,TRBV7-3,TRBJ2-1,-,CASSLTSTSYNEQFF,TGTGCCAGCAGCTTAACGTCTACTAGCTACAATGAGCAGTTCTTC
-,TRBV19,TRBJ1-1,TRBD1,CASSAHRGRLVHTEAFF,TGTGCCAGTAGTGCACACAGGGGCCGGTTAGTTCACACTGAAGCTTTCTTT
-,TRBV7-3,TRBJ2-2,-,CASSLSAGELFF,TGTGCCAGCAGCTTGAGCGCCGGGGAGCTGTTTTTT
-,TRBV28,TRBJ1-5,-,CASSNSRGYSNQPQHF,TGTGCCAGCAGTAACAGCAGGGGTTATAGCAATCAGCCCCAGCATTTT
-,TRBV4-2,TRBJ1-1,-,CASSQAPLKTEAFF,TGTGCCAGCAGCCAAGCCCCACTGAAAACTGAAGCTTTCTTT
-,TRBV28,TRBJ1-5,TRBD1,CASSFDRGQGNQPQHF,TGTGCCAGCAGTTTCGACCGCGGACAGGGGAATCAGCCCCAGCATTTT
-,TRBV27,TRBJ2-3,TRBD1,CASSLPGQGTDTQYF,TGTGCCAGCAGTTTACCGGGACAGGGTACAGATACGCAGTATTTT
-,TRBV28,TRBJ2-1,-,CASTTVVFDEQFF,TGTGCCAGCACCACAGTCGTATTCGATGAGCAGTTCTTC
once,TRBV7-3,TRBJ2-5,TRBD2,CASSHAASGRQETQYF,TGTGCCAGCAGCCACGCGGCTAGCGGGAGACAAGAGACCCAGTACTTC
-,TRBV7-2,TRBJ2-3,TRBD2,CASSSPPGLATDTQYF,TGTGCCAGCAGCTCCCCACCGGGACTAGCCACAGATACGCAGTATTTT
-,TRBV4-2,TRBJ1-3,-,CASSQDTTGHYSGNTIYF,TGTGCCAGCAGCCAAGATACTACAGGGCATTACTCTGGAAACACCATATATTTT
once,TRBV9,TRBJ1-3,TRBD1,CASSFTPGGRTGNTIYF,TGTGCCAGCAGCTTTACCCCAGGGGGCAGGACTGGAAACACCATATATTTT
once,TRBV28,TRBJ1-1,-,CASSSPGGGNTEAFF,TGTGCCAGCAGTTCCCCCGGGGGGGGAAACACTGAAGCTTTCTTT
-,TRBV27,TRBJ2-7,TRBD2,CASSSGLAIYEQYF,TGTGCCAGCAGTTCGGGACTAGCCATCTACGAGCAGTACTTC
-,TRBV12-3/TRBV12-4,TRBJ1-1,-,CASSWGVGTEAFF,TGTGCCAGCAGTTGGGGGGTCGGCACTGAAGCTTTCTTT
few,TRBV5-1,TRBJ1-1,TRBD1,CASSWDSLNTEAFF,TGCGCCAGCAGCTGGGACAGTTTGAACACTGAAGCTTTCTTT
-,TRBV13,TRBJ1-5,-,CATPQVVGHQPQHF,TGTGCCACCCCCCAGGTGGTGGGCCATCAGCCCCAGCATTTT
-,TRBV24-1,TRBJ2-3,TRBD2,CATSDSPLAGVINTQYF,TGTGCCACCAGTGATTCGCCACTGGCGGGAGTAATCAATACGCAGTATTTT
-,TRBV4-2,TRBJ2-5,TRBD2,CASSQGLAGETQYF,TGTGCCAGCAGCCAAGGACTAGCCGGGGAGACCCAGTACTTC
-,TRBV6-1,TRBJ1-5,-,CASSERGSSNQPQHF,TGTGCCAGCAGTGAACGGGGGTCAAGCAATCAGCCCCAGCATTTT
-,TRBV11-3,TRBJ2-3,TRBD1,CASSPGQGTTDTQYF,TGTGCCAGCAGCCCGGGACAGGGCACCACAGATACGCAGTATTTT
-,TRBV19,TRBJ1-5,-,CASSIEGREGQPQHF,TGTGCCAGTAGTATAGAGGGGAGAGAAGGTCAGCCCCAGCATTTT
-,TRBV5-1,TRBJ1-2,-,CASSFERGGGYTF,TGCGCCAGCAGCTTTGAGCGGGGCGGCGGCTACACCTTC
-,TRBV18,TRBJ2-1,-,CASSPLVRGGRNEQFF,TGTGCCAGCTCACCTCTTGTGAGGGGGGGGAGAAATGAGCAGTTCTTC
-,TRBV5-1,TRBJ2-7,TRBD2,CASSLREEGEQYF,TGCGCCAGCAGCTTACGGGAGGAGGGCGAGCAGTACTTC
-,TRBV15,TRBJ1-2,-,CATSRDKSTLYGYTF,TGTGCCACCAGCAGAGATAAGTCTACTCTCTATGGCTACACCTTC
-,TRBV11-3,TRBJ2-5,-,CASSQGGQYQETQYF,TGTGCCAGCAGCCAAGGCGGACAGTACCAAGAGACCCAGTACTTC
-,TRBV3-1/TRBV3-2,TRBJ2-3,-,CASSHPGTDTQYF,TGTGCCAGCAGCCACCCGGGCACAGATACGCAGTATTTT
-,TRBV5-4,TRBJ2-3,-,CASSLASGNADTQYF,TGTGCCAGCAGCTTGGCCTCGGGAAACGCAGATACGCAGTATTTT
-,TRBV3-1/TRBV3-2,TRBJ1-5,TRBD1,CASSQDRGPSQPQHF,TGTGCCAGCAGCCAGGACAGGGGGCCAAGCCAGCCCCAGCATTTT
once,TRBV6-5,TRBJ1-1,TRBD1,CASSYEGQGNTEAFF,TGTGCCAGCAGTTACGAGGGACAGGGAAACACTGAAGCTTTCTTT
-,TRBV30,TRBJ2-7,-,CAWSVGGAAPYEQYF,TGTGCCTGGAGTGTAGGCGGGGCCGCCCCCTACGAGCAGTACTTC